The 27 T cell receptor beta chains listed next were all sequenced from one sample in a study of tumor-infiltrating lymphocytes in primary liver carcinoma. RNA isolated from unsorted whole blood supplied the blood RNA, with germline DNA also extracted. Researchers generated TCR beta cDNA from about 460 ng of total RNA, relying on a constant-region primer. Nested multiplex PCR, run for three rounds with slightly modified ARM-PCR, yielded TCR beta libraries. TRBV1-TRBV30 forward primers paired with a C-beta reverse primer drove the first two PCR rounds, about 9 cycles each. TCRdb fed the multiplex PCR reads into MiXCR, producing one record per CDR3 protein. The sample has approximately 330,000 distinct CDR3 sequences, roughly two thirds seen once. Input material: peripheral blood. All receptors derive from a man between 40 and 49 years old with primary liver carcinoma and hepatitis B virus infection.

This clonotype occurred a few times. The junction shows a germline mismatch at one end, possibly a read error. The chain has TRBV11-2 and TRBJ2-7, with D uncertain. Germline V CDR1 and CDR2: SGHAT, FQNNGV. There are 14 residues in the CDR3. The CDR3 loop is CTSSLARFGYEQYF. CDR3 DNA: TGTACCAGCAGCTTAGCCAGGTTCGGCTACGAACAGTACTTC.

Regarding this clonotype: This may stem from a read error, because a much larger clone lies one nucleotide away. This chain uses TRBV29-1 with TRBJ2-5, with TRBD1 as a possible D gene (6 bases). Germline CDR1 reads SQVTM; CDR2 reads ANQGSEA. Trimming left V 7 bases short and J 7 bases short, with 16 bases between. This CDR3 region has 12 residues. Here the CDR3 DNA reads TGCAGCGGTATGGACAGTGGAGGGACCCAGTACTTC. Translation gives CSGMDSGGTQYF.

The CDR3 is CASSFDSNQPQHF. The CDR3 coding sequence is TGTGCCAGCAGCTTCGATAGCAATCAGCCCCAGCATTTT. The chain couples TRBV5-5 to TRBJ1-5; D ambiguous. CDR3 size: 13 residues. With 2 bases removed from V and 0 bases from J, the gap between germline ends came to 3 bases. Germline V lookup: CDR1 SGHKS, CDR2 YYEKEE (reference sequence).

With regard to this clonotype: An end of the junction differs from the germline gene, which may be a read error. This rearrangement joins TRBV11-2 to TRBJ2-2; possible D gene TRBD2, 5 bases. Germline CDR1 is SGHAT and CDR2 is FQNNGV. The CDR3 has 15 amino acids. CDR3 in DNA: TGTGCCAGCAGCTTAGAACCCGGGTACACCGGGGAGCTGTTTTTC. It specifies CASSLEPGYTGELFF.

Only a few counts were recorded for this clonotype. CDR3 nucleotide sequence: TGCGCCAGCAGCAGGGGGGACGGAGGCTCTGGGGCCAACGTCCTGACTTTC. Amino acid sequence: CASSRGDGGSGANVLTF. The chain recombines TRBV4-1 with TRBJ2-6; D may be TRBD1 or TRBD2 (6 bases each). This CDR3 contains 17 residues. CDR1 and CDR2 from the germline V gene are MGHRA and YSYEKL. The germline V and J ends were trimmed by 5 bases and 0 bases, with 14 bases remaining between them.

The chain recombines TRBV6-6 with TRBJ2-7; D remains ambiguous. The germline CDR1 and CDR2 sequences are MNHNY and SVGAGI (reference sequence). The CDR3 runs to 15 residues. V lost 6 bases and J 0 bases, leaving 15 bases between the germline ends. The CDR3: CASSPPSGPSYEQYF. CDR3 sequence (DNA): TGTGCCAGCAGCCCACCCTCGGGTCCCTCCTACGAGCAGTACTTC.

Turning to this clonotype: A much larger clone differs by one base, so this may be a read error. The chain carries TRBV6-2 or TRBV6-3 and TRBJ2-2; 12 bases map to TRBD2. CDR3 size: 18 residues. V shed 5 bases, J shed 7 bases, and the junction held 14 bases outside the gene matches. Germline loops: CDR1 MNHEY, CDR2 SVGEGT. CDR3 loop: CASSPLRLAGVDHGELFF. The DNA of the CDR3 is TGTGCCAGCAGTCCCCTACGACTAGCGGGAGTCGATCACGGGGAGCTGTTTTTT.

This clonotype was observed at least ten times. The rearrangement joins TRBV12-3 or TRBV12-4 to TRBJ2-7; weak D call: TRBD1 (6 bases). The CDR3 covers 14 residues. The V gene lost 3 bases and the J gene lost 4 bases, with 13 bases spanning the gap. The CDR3 spells CASSFIRGAYEQYF. The CDR3 DNA is TGTGCCAGCAGTTTTATCAGGGGTGCATACGAGCAGTACTTC.

With regard to this clonotype: This may be a read error, as it is one base from a much larger clone. J is TRBJ2-3 and V is TRBV4-3; TRBD1 might be the D (5 bases). This CDR3 spans 16 amino acids. Germline V lookup: CDR1 LGHNA, CDR2 YSLEER. CDR3 loop: CANSQLTGTSTDTQYF. The CDR3 region has the DNA TGTGCCAACAGCCAACTCACAGGAACAAGCACAGATACGCAGTATTTT.

There are a few counts of this clonotype. The chain couples TRBV6-5 to TRBJ1-6, with D unclear. In germline, CDR1 is MNHEY, CDR2 SVGAGI. The CDR3 sequence is 13 residues long. Trimming removed 7 bases at V and 5 bases at J, with 9 bases between. CDR3 amino acids: CASNKGNNSPLHF. Here the CDR3 DNA reads TGTGCCAGCAATAAAGGGAATAATTCACCCCTCCACTTT.

J is TRBJ1-5 and V is TRBV11-2; the D is unclear. CDR1 is SGHAT, CDR2 FQNNGV, per germline. V was shortened by 6 bases and J by 4 bases, with 13 bases between the two germline ends. This CDR3 is 14 amino acids long. This CDR3 is CASSHWSKNQPQHF. The CDR3 DNA follows: TGTGCCAGCAGTCACTGGTCTAAAAATCAGCCCCAGCATTTT.

About this clonotype: It may be a read error: a sequence one base away is much more abundant. V and J are TRBV6-1 and TRBJ1-5; tentatively, D is TRBD1 (5 bases). The CDR3 extends over 15 amino acids. The V end was cut by 8 bases, the J end by 2 bases, with 16 bases between. Germline V gives CDR1 MNHNS, CDR2 SASEGT. The DNA of the CDR3 is TGTGCCAGCCTGAGGGGCCCTGAAGGCAATCAGCCCCAGCATTTT. Its protein is CASLRGPEGNQPQHF.

This clonotype showed up many times. V is TRBV29-1 and J is TRBJ2-3; D call uncertain. The V end was cut by 4 bases, the J end by 3 bases, with 11 bases between. CDR3 length equals 13 residues. Germline V gene data show CDR1 as SQVTM and CDR2 as ANQGSEA. Here the CDR3 reads CSVAPGLTDTQYF. CDR3 bases: TGCAGCGTTGCCCCAGGTCTAACAGATACGCAGTATTTT.

Regarding this clonotype: The conserved closing phenylalanine or tryptophan is absent in this CDR3, likely reflecting a read error. This chain joins TRBV12-3 or TRBV12-4 and TRBJ2-1; 7 nucleotides align to TRBD2. CDR3 size: 15 residues. The CDR3, as DNA: TGTGCTAGCATCATAGCGGGCGCGTCCTACAATGAGCAGTTCCTC. This sequence encodes CASIIAGASYNEQFL.

Concerning this clonotype itself: Sequence at one end of the junction differs from germline and may be a read error. The V gene is TRBV11-2, the J gene TRBJ2-5; 8 nucleotides match TRBD2. There are 13 residues in the CDR3. Germline V gives CDR1 SGHAT, CDR2 FQNNGV. The CDR3 DNA sequence: TGTATCAGCAGCCGAAGCGGGAGTGAGATCCAGTACTTC. Protein product: CISSRSGSEIQYF.

This clonotype was detected a few times. A much larger clone is a single base away; this may be a read error. This sequence joins TRBV6-5 and TRBJ2-5; 8 bases are a match to TRBD1. The CDR3 covers 15 residues. CDR1 is MNHEY, CDR2 SVGAGI, per germline. This chain's CDR3 is CDSSSYRGFQETQYF. Here the CDR3 DNA reads TGTGACAGCAGCTCGTACAGGGGGTTCCAAGAGACCCAGTACTTC.

This chain connects TRBV7-9 to TRBJ2-1, with 9 bases fitting TRBD2. The junction had 11 bases not matched to a gene; V was cut back by 2 bases and J by 9 bases. The CDR3 consists of 16 residues. The V gene's germline CDR1 is SEHNR and CDR2 FQNEAQ (reference sequence). The CDR3 here is CASSLCLAGWGGEQFF. CDR3 in DNA: TGTGCCAGCAGCTTATGTCTAGCGGGATGGGGTGGTGAGCAGTTCTTC.

The V and J genes are TRBV11-2 and TRBJ2-7; 7 bases are shared with TRBD2. The junction had 7 bases not matched to a gene; V was cut back by 0 bases and J by 5 bases. Germline V gene lookup returns CDR1 SGHAT and CDR2 FQNNGV. The CDR3 has 15 amino acids. The CDR3 DNA reads as TGTGCCAGCAGCTTAGATTGGCGGGAGACCCACGAGCAGTACTTC. This sequence encodes CASSLDWRETHEQYF.

Comment on this clonotype: One junction end disagrees with the germline gene, perhaps due to a read error. The chain carries TRBV12-3 or TRBV12-4 and TRBJ1-5; D uncertain. This CDR3 has 19 residues. CDR3 DNA: TGTGTCAGCAGTTCTAGTCCCACCGGCTGGGTGGGAAGCAATCAGCCCCAGCATTTT. As protein: CVSSSSPTGWVGSNQPQHF.

This clonotype was detected once. Its ends do not fully match the called genes, so a read error is possible. The chain links TRBV11-2 to TRBJ2-7, with 7 bases fitting TRBD2. The germline CDR1 and CDR2 sequences are SGHAT and FQNNGV. The CDR3 contains 12 residues. The DNA of the CDR3 is TGTGCCAACAGCTTAGAACGGGGGGACGGATTCTTC. Protein: CANSLERGDGFF.

A word on this clonotype: One base away lies a much larger clone, so this may be a sequencing read error. The V and J genes are TRBV6-2 or TRBV6-3 and TRBJ2-7; no clear D gene. The CDR3 spans 13 residues. Trimming took 8 bases from V and 2 from J, leaving 13 bases between them. Germline CDR1 and CDR2: MNHEY and SVGEGT. The CDR3 nucleotides read TGTGCCAGCGACACGACTCGGGCCTACGAGCAGTACTTC. Its translation: CASDTTRAYEQYF.

Only a few counts were recorded for this clonotype. This sequence joins TRBV5-1 and TRBJ1-5, with a weak D call TRBD1 (5 bases). The germline CDR1 and CDR2 sequences are SGHRS and YFSETQ. The length of the CDR3 is 13 residues. The V end lost 0 bases, the J end lost 9 bases, and 10 bases lay between the germline ends. The CDR3 coding sequence is TGCGCCAGCAGCTTGGGGGGGGATATGCCCCAGCATTTT. This sequence encodes CASSLGGDMPQHF.

Comment on this clonotype: A much more abundant neighbour one base away suggests this may be a read error. The rearrangement uses TRBV12-3 or TRBV12-4 and TRBJ1-2, with 12 bases that match TRBD1. The CDR3 is made up of 16 amino acids. J lost 7 bases, V lost 2 bases, and 8 bases had no gene match. The CDR3 bases are TGTGCCAGCAGTTTATCCGGGACAGGGGGCCAAAGTGGCTACACCTTC. It yields the protein CASSLSGTGGQSGYTF.

Notes on this clonotype: This may stem from a read error, because a much larger clone lies one nucleotide away. The chain joins TRBV5-6 to TRBJ2-1; D may be TRBD2 (5 bases). CDR1 SGHDT and CDR2 YYEEEE come from the germline V gene. This CDR3 contains 15 residues. CDR3 amino acids: CGSSLDLATYNEQFF. DNA for the CDR3: TGTGGCAGCAGCTTGGACTTAGCGACCTACAATGAGCAGTTCTTC.

As concerns this clonotype: At one end, the junction sequence differs from germline, possibly due to a read error. This chain links TRBV11-2 with TRBJ1-1; D call uncertain. Per the germline V gene, CDR1 is SGHAT and CDR2 is FQNNGV. The CDR3 contains 12 residues. The DNA for the CDR3 is TGTGCCAGCGGCTTGGGTGGAGCTGAAGCTTTCTTT. This translates into CASGLGGAEAFF. The whole variable domain, filled in from reference TRBV11-2 and TRBJ1-1, reads EAGVAQSPRYKIIEKRQSVAFWCNPISGHATLYWYQQILGQGPKLLIQFQNNGVVDDSQLPKDRFSAERLKGVDSTLKIQPAKLEDSAVYLCASGLGGAEAFFGQGTRLTVV.

A remark on this clonotype: Sequence at one end of the junction differs from germline and may be a read error. V and J are TRBV6-6 and TRBJ1-5; 7 bases agree with TRBD1. The length of the CDR3 is 15 residues. Germline-derived CDR1 and CDR2 are MNHNY and SVGAGI (reference sequence). CDR3 residues: CASKLGRGINQPRHF. The CDR3 region has the DNA TGTGCCAGCAAGTTAGGCAGGGGGATTAATCAGCCCCGGCATTTT.

As to this clonotype: Here the CDR3 omits its conserved ending phenylalanine or tryptophan, so a read error is the likely source. The V and J genes are TRBV11-2 and TRBJ2-7; D is possibly TRBD1 or TRBD2 (5 bases each). The ends were cut back, 1 base at V and 9 bases at J, with 13 bases in the middle. Germline loops: CDR1 SGHAT, CDR2 FQNNGV. The CDR3 extends over 13 amino acids. In DNA form, the CDR3 reads TGTGCCAGCAGCTTAGTCCGGGACGAGGCGCAGTACATC. Translated: CASSLVRDEAQYI.